This TCR beta chain derives from a study of brain T cells in children with intractable seizures. This clone has just one count. Its antigen is not known. The assay was immunoSEQ multiplex PCR, and TCRdb's table has in-frame clones only and misses some. This sample has under 150,000 clones, with approximately 94% found just once. V dropped 8 bases and J dropped 7; count of bases not matched to a gene: 11. The CDR3 consists of 15 residues. Per the germline V gene, CDR1 is SEHNR and CDR2 is FQNEAQ (reference sequence). Only cases whose brain tissue showed the highest T cell transcript signatures were sequenced. Pre-surgery treatment included at least one anti-epileptic drug. Study-wide points: HCMV serostatus was not known, and viral specificity came from CDR3 similarity only. Clones missing pre-surgery may reflect undersampling of that blood sample.

The clonotype comes from a boy in the first two years of life with hemimegalencephaly and intractable seizures. The specimen was peripheral blood, collected at surgery. The chain uses TRBV7-9 and TRBJ2-2; 9 bases match TRBD2. The CDR3 region has the DNA TGTGCCAGCCGAATAGCGGGAGCGGGGATCGGGGAGCTGTTTTTT. Translated, it gives CASRIAGAGIGELFF. The full variable domain, its missing parts supplied by reference TRBV7-9 and TRBJ2-2, is DTGVSQNPRHKITKRGQNVTFRCDPISEHNRLYWYRQTLGQGPEFLTYFQNEAQLEKSRLLSDRFSAERPKGSFSTLEIQRTEQGDSAMYLCASRIAGAGIGELFFGEGSRLTVL.